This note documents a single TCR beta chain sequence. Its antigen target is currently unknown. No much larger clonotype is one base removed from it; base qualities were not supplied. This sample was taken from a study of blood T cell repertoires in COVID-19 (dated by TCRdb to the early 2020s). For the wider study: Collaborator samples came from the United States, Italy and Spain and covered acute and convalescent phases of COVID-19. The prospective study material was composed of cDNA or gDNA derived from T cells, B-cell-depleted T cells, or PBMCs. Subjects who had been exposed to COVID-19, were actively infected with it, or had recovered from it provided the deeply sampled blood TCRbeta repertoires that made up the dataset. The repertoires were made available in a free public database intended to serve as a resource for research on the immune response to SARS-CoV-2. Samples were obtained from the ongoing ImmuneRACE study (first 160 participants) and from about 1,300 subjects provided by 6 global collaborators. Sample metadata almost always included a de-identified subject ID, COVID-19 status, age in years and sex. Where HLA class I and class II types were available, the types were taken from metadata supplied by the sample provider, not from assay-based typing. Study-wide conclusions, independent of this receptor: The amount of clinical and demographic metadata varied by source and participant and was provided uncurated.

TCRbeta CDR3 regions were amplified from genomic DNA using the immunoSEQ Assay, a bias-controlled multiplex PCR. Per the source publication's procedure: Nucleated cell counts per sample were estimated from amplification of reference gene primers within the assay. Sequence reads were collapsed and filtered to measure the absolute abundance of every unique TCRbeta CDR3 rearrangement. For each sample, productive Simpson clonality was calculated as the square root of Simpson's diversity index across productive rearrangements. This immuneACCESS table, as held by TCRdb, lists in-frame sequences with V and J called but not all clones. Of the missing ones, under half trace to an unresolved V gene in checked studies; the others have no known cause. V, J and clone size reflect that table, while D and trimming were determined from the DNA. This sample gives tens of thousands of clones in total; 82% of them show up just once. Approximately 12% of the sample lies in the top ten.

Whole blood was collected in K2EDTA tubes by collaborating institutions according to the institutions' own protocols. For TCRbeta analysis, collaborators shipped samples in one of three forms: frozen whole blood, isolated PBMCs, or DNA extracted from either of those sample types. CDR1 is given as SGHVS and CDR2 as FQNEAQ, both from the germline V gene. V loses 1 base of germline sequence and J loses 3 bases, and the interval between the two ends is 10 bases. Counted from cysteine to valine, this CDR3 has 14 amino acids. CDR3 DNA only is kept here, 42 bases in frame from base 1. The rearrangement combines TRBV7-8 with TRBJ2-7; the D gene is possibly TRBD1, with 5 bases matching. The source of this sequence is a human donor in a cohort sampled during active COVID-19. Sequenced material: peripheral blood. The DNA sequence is TGTGCCAGCAGCTTAGGACAGAAATTCTACGAGCAGTACGTC. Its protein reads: CASSLGQKFYEQYV.